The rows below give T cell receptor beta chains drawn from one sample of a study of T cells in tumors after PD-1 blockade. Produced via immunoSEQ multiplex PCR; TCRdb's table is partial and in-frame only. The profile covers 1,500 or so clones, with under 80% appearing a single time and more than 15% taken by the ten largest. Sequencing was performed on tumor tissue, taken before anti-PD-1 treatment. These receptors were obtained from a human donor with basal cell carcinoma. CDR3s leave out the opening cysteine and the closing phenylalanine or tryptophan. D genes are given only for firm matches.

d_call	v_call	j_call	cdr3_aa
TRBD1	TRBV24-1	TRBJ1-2	ATSDLDSKGAYGYT
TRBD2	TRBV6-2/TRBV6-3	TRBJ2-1	ASSTIPSGAPYNEQF
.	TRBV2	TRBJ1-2	ARLKGPNYGYT
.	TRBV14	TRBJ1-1	ASSQDRVQAF
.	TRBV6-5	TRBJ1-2	ASSYSGAGGGGYT
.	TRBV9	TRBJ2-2	ASSVGTGELF
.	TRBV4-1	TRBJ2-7	ASSQNWGYEQY
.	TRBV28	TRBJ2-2	ASRRWDTGELF
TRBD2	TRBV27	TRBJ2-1	ASSPGLVHEQF
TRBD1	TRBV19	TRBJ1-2	ASSIAGTVVGYT
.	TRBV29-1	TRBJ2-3	SVVQIGDTQY
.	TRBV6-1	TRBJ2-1	ASSEAGLGKGEQF
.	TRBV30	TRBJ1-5	AWSVGTRLDNQPQH
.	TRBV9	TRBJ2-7	ASSLGTGSSYEQY
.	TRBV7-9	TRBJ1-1	ASSLAYQNTEAF
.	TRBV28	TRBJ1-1	ASRRSGQKTEAF
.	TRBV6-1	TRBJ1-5	ASSEFGTGSVH
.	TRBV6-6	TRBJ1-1	ASSYSQDTEAF
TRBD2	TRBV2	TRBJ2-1	ASSSSGRISNEQF
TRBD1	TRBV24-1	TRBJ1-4	ATSDPRQGGLEKLF
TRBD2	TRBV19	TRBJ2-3	ACSGGADTQY
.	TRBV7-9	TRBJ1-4	ASSLAGSQYYNEKLF
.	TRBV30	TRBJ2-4	AWSPTRGRGLAKNIQY
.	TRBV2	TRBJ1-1	ASSDRPGVTEAF
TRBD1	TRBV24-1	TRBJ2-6	ATSDTRGGTGVYSGANVLT
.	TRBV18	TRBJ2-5	ASSWNREETQY
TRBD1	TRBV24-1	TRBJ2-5	ATSDGPGTGGETQY
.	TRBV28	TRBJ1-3	ASSYRPGNTIY
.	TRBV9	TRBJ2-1	ASSVVGLNEQF
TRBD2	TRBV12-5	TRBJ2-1	ASGLSRTSGNEQF
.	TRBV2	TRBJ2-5	ASSDSQAEETQY
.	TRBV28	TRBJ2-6	ASSPGLRGEFSGANVLT
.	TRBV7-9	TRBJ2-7	ASSGGRASEQY
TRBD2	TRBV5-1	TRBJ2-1	ASSSPEAGSSYNEQF
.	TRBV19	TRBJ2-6	ASRIAGANVLT
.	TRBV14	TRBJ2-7	ASSQDSLYSDISYEQY
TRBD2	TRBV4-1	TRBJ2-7	ASSQEAGGSEQY
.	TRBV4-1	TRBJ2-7	ASSQVQRSYQY
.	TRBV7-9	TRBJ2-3	ASSLDQDTQY
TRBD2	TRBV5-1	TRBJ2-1	ASSPSGSSYNEQF
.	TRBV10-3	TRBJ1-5	AISEARGGDQPQH
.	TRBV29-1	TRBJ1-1	SVETGTANTEAF
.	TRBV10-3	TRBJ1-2	AISEGGLSGYT
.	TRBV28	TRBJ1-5	ASSLMGSAQH
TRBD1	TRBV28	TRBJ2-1	ASSPRDRGHNEQF
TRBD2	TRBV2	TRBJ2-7	ASGPTSGYEQY
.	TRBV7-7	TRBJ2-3	ASSLAAGGADTQY
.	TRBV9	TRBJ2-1	ASSVAWTHNEQF
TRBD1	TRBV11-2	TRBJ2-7	ASSLDSFPGQSSYEQY
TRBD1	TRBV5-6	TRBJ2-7	ASSTAGGAHYEQY
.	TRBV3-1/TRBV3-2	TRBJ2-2	ASSQHHYTGELF
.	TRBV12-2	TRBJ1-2	ASRLYERDPNYGYT
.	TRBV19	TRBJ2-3	ATYSRAHTDTQY